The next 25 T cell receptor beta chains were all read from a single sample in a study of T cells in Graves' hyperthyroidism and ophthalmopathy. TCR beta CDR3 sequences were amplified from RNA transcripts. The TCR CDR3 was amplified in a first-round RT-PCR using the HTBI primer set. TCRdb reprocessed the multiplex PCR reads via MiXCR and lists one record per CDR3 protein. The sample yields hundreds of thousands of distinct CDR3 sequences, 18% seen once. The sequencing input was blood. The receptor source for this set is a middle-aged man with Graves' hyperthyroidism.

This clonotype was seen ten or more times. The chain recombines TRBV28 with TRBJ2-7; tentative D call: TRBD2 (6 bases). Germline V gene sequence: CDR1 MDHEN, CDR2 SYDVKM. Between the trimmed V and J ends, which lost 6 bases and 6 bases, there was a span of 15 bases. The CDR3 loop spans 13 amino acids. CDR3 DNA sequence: TGTGCCAGCAGACGACTAGGAGTAGGCGAGCAGTACTTC. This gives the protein CASRRLGVGEQYF.

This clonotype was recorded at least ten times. CDR3 nucleotides: TGTGCCAGCAGTGAAGCATGGTTAGGGGACAGCGGCTACGAGCAGTACTTC. Translation gives CASSEAWLGDSGYEQYF. The J gene is TRBJ2-7, the V gene TRBV2; 7 nucleotides align to TRBD1. The CDR3 contains 17 residues. Germline V lookup: CDR1 SNHLY, CDR2 FYNNEI. Germline trimming cut 0 bases from V and 3 bases from J; bases unmatched to any gene: 11.

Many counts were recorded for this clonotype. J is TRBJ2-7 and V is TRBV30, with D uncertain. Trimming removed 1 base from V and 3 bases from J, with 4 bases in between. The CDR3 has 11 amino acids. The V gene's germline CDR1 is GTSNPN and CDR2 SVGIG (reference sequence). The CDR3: CAWSGGYEQYF. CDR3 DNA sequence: TGTGCCTGGAGTGGGGGCTACGAGCAGTACTTC.

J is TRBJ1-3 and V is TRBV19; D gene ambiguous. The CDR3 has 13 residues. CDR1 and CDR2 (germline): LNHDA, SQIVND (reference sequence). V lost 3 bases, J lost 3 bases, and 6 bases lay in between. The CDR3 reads CASSMLDGNTIYF. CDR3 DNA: TGTGCCAGTAGTATGCTGGATGGAAACACCATATATTTT.

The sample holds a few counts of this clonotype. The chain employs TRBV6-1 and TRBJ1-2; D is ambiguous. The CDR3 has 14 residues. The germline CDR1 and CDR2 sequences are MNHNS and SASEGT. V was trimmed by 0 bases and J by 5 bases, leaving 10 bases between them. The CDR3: CASSEALRGYGYTF. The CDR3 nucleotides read TGTGCCAGCAGTGAAGCGCTTCGGGGATATGGCTACACCTTC.

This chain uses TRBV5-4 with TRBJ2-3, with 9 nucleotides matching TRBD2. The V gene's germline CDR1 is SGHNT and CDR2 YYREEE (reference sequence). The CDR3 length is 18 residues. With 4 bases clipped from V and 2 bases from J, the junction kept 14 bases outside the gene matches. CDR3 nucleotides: TGTGCCAGCAGCGCCTCGCGGGCTAGCGGGGCGCACACAGATACGCAGTATTTT. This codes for CASSASRASGAHTDTQYF. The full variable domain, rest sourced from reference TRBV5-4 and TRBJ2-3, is ETGVTQSPTHLIKTRGQQVTLRCSSQSGHNTVSWYQQALGQGPQFIFQYYREEENGRGNFPPRFSGLQFPNYSSELNVNALELDDSALYLCASSASRASGAHTDTQYFGPGTRLTVL.

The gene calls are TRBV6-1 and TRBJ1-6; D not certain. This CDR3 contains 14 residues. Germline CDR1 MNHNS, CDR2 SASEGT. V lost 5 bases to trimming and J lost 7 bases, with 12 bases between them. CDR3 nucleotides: TGTGCCAGCAGTTATCGGACGGGGAATTCACCCCTCCACTTT. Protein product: CASSYRTGNSPLHF.

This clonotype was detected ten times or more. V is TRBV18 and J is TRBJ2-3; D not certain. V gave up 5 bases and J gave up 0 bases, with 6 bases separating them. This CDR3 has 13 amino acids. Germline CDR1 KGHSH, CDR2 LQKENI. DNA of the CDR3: TGTGCCAGCTCATACGTTAGCACAGATACGCAGTATTTT. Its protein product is CASSYVSTDTQYF.

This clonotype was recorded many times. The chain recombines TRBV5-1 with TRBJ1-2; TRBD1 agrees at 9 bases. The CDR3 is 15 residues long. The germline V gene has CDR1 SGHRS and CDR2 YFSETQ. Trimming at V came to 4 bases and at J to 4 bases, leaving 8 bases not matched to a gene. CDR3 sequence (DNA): TGCGCCAGCAGCGTCCGGGACAGGGCTATCTATGGCTACACCTTC. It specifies CASSVRDRAIYGYTF.

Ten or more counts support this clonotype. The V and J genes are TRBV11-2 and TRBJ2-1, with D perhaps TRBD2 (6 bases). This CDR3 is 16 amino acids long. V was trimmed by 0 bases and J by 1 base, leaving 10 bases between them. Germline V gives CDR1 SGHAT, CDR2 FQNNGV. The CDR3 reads CASSLDWRGSYNEQFF. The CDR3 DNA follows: TGTGCCAGCAGCTTAGATTGGCGGGGATCCTACAATGAGCAGTTCTTC.

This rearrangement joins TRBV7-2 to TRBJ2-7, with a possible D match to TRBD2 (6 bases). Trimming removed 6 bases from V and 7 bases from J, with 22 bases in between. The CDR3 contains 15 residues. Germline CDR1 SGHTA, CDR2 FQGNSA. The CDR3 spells CASRATPGGAREQYF. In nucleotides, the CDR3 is TGTGCCAGCAGAGCCACCCCCGGGGGAGCTAGGGAGCAGTACTTC.

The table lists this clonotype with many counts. For the CDR3, the DNA is TGCAGCGTTGAGCGACGGTTGAACACTGAAGCTTTCTTT. The encoded protein is CSVERRLNTEAFF. The rearrangement links TRBV29-1 to TRBJ1-1; no definite D call. Germline V gene sequence: CDR1 SQVTM, CDR2 ANQGSEA. This CDR3 is 13 amino acids long. V lost 3 bases to trimming and J lost 0 bases, with 8 bases between them.

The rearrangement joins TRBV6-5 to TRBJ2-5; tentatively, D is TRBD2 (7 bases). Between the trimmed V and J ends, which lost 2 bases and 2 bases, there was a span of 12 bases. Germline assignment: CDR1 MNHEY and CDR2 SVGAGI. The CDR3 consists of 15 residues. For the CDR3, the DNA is TGTGCCAGCAGTTACGAGGGGGAGGGTCAAGAGACCCAGTACTTC. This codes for CASSYEGEGQETQYF.

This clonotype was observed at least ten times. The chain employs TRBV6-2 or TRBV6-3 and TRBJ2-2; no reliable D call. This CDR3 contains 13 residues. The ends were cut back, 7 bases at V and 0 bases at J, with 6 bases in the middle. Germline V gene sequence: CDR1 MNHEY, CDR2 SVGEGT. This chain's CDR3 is CASTHTNTGELFF. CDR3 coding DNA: TGTGCCAGCACCCACACGAACACCGGGGAGCTGTTTTTT.

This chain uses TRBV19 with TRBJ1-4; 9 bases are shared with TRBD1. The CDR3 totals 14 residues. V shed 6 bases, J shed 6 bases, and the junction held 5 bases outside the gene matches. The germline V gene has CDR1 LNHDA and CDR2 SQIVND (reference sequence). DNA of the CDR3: TGTGCCAGTAGGCACAGGGACAGGGATGAAAAACTGTTTTTT. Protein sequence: CASRHRDRDEKLFF.

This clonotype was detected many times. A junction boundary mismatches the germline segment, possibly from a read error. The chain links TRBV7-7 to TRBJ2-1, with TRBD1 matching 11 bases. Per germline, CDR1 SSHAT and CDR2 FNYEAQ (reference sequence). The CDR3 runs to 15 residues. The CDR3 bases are TGTGCTAGCAGCCCGGGACAGGGGGGTTTAATGGAGCAGTTCTTC. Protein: CASSPGQGGLMEQFF.

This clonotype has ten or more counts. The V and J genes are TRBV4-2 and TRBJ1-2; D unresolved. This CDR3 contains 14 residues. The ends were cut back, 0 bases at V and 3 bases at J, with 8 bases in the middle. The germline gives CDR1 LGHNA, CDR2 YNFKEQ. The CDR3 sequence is CASSQDWQDYGYTF. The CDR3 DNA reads TGTGCCAGCAGCCAAGATTGGCAAGACTATGGCTACACCTTC.

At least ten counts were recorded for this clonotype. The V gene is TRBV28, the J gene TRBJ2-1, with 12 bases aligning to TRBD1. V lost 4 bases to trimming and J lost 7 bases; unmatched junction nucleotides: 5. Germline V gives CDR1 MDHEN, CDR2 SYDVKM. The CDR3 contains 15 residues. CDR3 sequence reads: CASSSPGQGANEQFF. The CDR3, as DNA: TGTGCCAGCAGTTCACCGGGACAGGGGGCTAATGAGCAGTTCTTC.

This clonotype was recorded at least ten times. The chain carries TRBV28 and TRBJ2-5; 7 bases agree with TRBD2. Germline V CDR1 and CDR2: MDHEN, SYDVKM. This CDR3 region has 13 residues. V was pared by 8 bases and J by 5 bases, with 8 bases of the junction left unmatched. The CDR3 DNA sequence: TGTGCCAGCCCCGTTAGGCGGGAGGAGACCCAGTACTTC. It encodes CASPVRREETQYF. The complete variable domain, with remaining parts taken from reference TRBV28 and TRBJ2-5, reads DVKVTQSSRYLVKRTGEKVFLECVQDMDHENMFWYRQDPGLGLRLIYFSYDVKMKEKGDIPEGYSVSREKKERFSLILESASTNQTSMYLCASPVRREETQYFGPGTRLLVL.

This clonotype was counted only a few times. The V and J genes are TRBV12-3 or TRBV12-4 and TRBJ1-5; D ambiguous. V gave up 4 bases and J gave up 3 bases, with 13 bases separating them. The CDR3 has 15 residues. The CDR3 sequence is CASSSGAGANQPQHF. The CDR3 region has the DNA TGTGCCAGCAGTTCAGGAGCAGGTGCCAATCAGCCCCAGCATTTT.

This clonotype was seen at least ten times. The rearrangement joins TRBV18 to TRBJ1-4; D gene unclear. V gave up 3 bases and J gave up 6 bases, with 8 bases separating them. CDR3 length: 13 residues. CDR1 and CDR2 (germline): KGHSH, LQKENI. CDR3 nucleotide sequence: TGTGCCAGCTCACCTGGCACCGATGAAAAACTGTTTTTT. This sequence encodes CASSPGTDEKLFF.

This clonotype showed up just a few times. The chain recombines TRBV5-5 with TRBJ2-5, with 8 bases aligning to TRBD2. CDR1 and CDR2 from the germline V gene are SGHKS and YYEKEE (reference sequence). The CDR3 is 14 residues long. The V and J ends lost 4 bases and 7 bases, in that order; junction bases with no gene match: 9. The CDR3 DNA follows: TGTGCCAGCAGCGTATTAGGGACTAGGGGGACCCAGTACTTC. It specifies CASSVLGTRGTQYF.

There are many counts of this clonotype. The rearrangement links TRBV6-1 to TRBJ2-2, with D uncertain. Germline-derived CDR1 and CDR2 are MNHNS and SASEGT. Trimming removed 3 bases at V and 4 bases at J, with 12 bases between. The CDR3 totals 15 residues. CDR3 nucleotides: TGTGCCAGCAGTGACGGTTACGGCGGCACCGGGGAGCTGTTTTTT. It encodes CASSDGYGGTGELFF.

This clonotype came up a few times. For the CDR3, the DNA is TGTGCCAGCAGTTCCCGGCGAGGCACCAACTCACCCCTCCACTTT. Translating it yields CASSSRRGTNSPLHF. V and J are TRBV7-9 and TRBJ1-6; D is undetermined. Per germline, CDR1 SEHNR and CDR2 FQNEAQ (reference sequence). The V end lost 6 bases, the J end lost 10 bases, and 19 bases lay between the germline ends. CDR3 length: 15 amino acids.

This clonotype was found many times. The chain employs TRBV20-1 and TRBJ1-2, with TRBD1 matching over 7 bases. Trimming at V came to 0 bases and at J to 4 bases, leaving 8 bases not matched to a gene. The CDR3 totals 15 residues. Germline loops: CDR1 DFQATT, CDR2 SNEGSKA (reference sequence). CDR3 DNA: TGCAGTGCTAGAGATGGGCCGACAGGGCTCTATGGCTACACCTTC. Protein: CSARDGPTGLYGYTF.